This TCR beta chain was recorded in a study of blood T cell repertoires in COVID-19 (dated by TCRdb to 2018 to 2020). In terms of the full investigation: The collaborator samples originated in the United States, Italy and Spain and spanned the acute and convalescent phases of COVID-19. The prospective study material was composed of cDNA or gDNA derived from T cells, B-cell-depleted T cells, or PBMCs. Subjects who had been exposed to COVID-19, were actively infected with it, or had recovered from it provided the deeply sampled blood TCRbeta repertoires that made up the dataset. The repertoires were released in a freely available public database intended as a resource for research on the immune response to SARS-CoV-2. Samples came from the ongoing ImmuneRACE study (first 160 participants) plus 1,254 subjects from 6 global collaborators. The sample metadata nearly always contained a de-identified subject ID, COVID-19 status, age in years and sex. Where available, HLA class I and class II types were obtained from metadata supplied by the sample provider rather than from assay-based typing. General conclusions and limits of the study: How much clinical and demographic metadata was included differed by source and by participant, and the metadata was provided uncurated.

CDR3 length: 15 amino acids, cysteine to phenylalanine. The kept DNA is CDR3 alone, 45 bases in frame from the first base. Cut back by 0 bases and 0 bases, the V and J ends lie 9 bases apart. The germline V gene encodes CDR1 SGDLS and CDR2 YYNGEE. For this clone: Its antigen target is currently unknown. Base-call qualities are not available, and no considerably larger clone is one nucleotide away.

TCRbeta CDR3 regions were amplified from genomic DNA by means of the immunoSEQ Assay, a bias-controlled multiplex PCR. The authors' pipeline ran thus. Within the assay, amplification of reference gene primers was used to estimate how many nucleated cells each sample contained. To quantify the absolute abundance of each unique TCRbeta CDR3 rearrangement, sequence reads were collapsed and filtered. For each sample, productive Simpson clonality was calculated as the square root of Simpson's diversity index over productive rearrangements. What TCRdb holds here is the immuneACCESS table cut down to in-frame rearrangements. Part of the clones is not present; checked against another copy, under half of the missing clones reflect an unresolved V gene, and the others are unexplained. That table gives V, J and clone size, and the DNA gave D and trimming. Recorded for this sample are some 180,000 clones; about 80% of them occurred a single time. Jointly, the top ten make up approximately 6.9% of the sample.

Collaborating institutions collected whole blood in K2EDTA tubes following their own protocols. For TCRbeta analysis, collaborator samples were shipped as frozen whole blood, as isolated PBMCs, or as DNA extracted from either sample type. The receptor's source is a man between 60 and 75 years old with acute or convalescent COVID-19. Input material: peripheral blood. Recombination linked TRBV9 to TRBJ1-1; possibly the D gene is TRBD1, per 5 matching bases. The nucleotide sequence is given as TGTGCCAGCAGCGTAGGCCAAGGGGTGAACACTGAAGCTTTCTTT. This sequence encodes CASSVGQGVNTEAFF.